Given below is one T cell receptor (beta chain) in context. V lost 3 bases and J lost 0; bases outside the gene matches: 7. Germline V CDR1 and CDR2: SGDLS, YYNGEE. This CDR3 spans 19 amino acids. The sample is drawn from a study of CD8 T cells in Susac syndrome. RNA was extracted with the RNeasy kit, and a quantity of about 0.45 to 1 ug was reverse transcribed using random hexamers. With immunoSEQ multiplex PCR, TCR beta CDR3 was amplified across 54 Vbeta and 13 Jbeta. Each CDR3 protein gets one entry after TCRdb re-called the immunoSEQ multiplex PCR reads with MiXCR. This sample yields 200,000 or so distinct CDR3 sequences, of which more than 90% are seen a single time; 0.098% belongs to the top ten.

The specimen was CD4+ T cells from PBMCs. The chain has TRBV9 and TRBJ2-2; 14 bases line up with TRBD2. The receptor comes from a human donor with Susac syndrome. CDR3 loop: CASSGPGLAGATNTGELFF. The CDR3 nucleotides read TGTGCCAGCAGCGGCCCGGGACTAGCGGGGGCCACGAACACCGGGGAGCTGTTTTTT. Variable domain in full (rest from reference TRBV9 and TRBJ2-2): DSGVTQTPKHLITATGQRVTLRCSPRSGDLSVYWYQQSLDQGLQFLIQYYNGEERAKGNILERFSAQQFPDLHSELNLSSLELGDSALYFCASSGPGLAGATNTGELFFGEGSRLTVL.